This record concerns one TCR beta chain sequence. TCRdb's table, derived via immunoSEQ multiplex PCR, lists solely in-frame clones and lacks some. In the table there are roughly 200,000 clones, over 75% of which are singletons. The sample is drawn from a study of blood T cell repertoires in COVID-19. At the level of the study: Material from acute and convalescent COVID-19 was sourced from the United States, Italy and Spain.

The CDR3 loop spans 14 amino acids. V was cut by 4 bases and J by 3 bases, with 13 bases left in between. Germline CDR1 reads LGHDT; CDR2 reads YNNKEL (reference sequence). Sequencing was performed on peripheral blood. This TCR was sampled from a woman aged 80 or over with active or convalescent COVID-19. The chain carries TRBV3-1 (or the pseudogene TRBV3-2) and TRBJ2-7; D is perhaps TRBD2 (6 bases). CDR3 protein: CASSPGLGGYEQYF. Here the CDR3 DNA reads TGTGCCAGCAGCCCGGGACTCGGTGGCTACGAGCAGTACTTC.